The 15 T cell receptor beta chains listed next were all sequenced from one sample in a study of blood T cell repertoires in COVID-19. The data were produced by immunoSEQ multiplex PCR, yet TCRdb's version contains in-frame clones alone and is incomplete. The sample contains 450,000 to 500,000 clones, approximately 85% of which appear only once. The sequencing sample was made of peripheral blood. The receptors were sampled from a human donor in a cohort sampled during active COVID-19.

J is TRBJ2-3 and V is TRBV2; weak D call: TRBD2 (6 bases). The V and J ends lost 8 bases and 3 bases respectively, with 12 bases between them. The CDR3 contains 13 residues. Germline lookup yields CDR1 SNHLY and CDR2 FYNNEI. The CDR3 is CASLEGRTDTQYF. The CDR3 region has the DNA TGTGCCAGCCTGGAGGGTAGGACAGATACGCAGTATTTT.

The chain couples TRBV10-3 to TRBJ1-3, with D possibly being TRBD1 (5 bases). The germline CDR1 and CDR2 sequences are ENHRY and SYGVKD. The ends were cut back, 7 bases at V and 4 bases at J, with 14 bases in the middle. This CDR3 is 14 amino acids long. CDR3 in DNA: TGTGCCATCAACACAGGTCTTGAAGGAAACACCATATATTTT. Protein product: CAINTGLEGNTIYF.

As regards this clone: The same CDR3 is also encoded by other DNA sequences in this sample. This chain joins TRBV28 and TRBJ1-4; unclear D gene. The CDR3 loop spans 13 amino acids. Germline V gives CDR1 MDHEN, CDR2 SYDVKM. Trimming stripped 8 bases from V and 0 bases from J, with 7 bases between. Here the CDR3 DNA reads TGTGCCAGCGGCCTCGCAACTAATGAAAAACTGTTTTTT. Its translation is CASGLATNEKLFF.

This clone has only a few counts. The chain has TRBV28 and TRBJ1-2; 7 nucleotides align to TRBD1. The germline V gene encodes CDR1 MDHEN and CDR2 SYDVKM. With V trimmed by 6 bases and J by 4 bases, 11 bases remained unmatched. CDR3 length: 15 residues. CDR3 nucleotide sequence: TGTGCCAGCAGCCGAGGCGCGGGACAGCCCTATGGCTACACCTTC. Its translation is CASSRGAGQPYGYTF.

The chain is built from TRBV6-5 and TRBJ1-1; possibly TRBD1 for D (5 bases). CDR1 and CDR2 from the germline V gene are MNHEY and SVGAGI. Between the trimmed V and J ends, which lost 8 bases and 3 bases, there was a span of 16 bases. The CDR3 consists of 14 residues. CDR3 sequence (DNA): TGTGCCAGCCGGGGACTCCAGGAGTACACTGAAGCTTTCTTT. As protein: CASRGLQEYTEAFF.

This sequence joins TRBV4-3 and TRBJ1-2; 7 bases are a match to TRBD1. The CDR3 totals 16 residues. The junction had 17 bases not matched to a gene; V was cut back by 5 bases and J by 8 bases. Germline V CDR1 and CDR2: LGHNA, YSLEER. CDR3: CASSVRPGGGRIGYTF. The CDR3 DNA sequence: TGCGCCAGCAGCGTACGTCCCGGAGGGGGCCGTATCGGCTACACCTTC.

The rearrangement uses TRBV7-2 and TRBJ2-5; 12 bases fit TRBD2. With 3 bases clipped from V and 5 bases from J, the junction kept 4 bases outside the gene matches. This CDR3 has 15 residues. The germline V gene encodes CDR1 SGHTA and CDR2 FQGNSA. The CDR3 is CASSLTSGSFETQYF. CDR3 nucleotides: TGTGCCAGCAGCTTGACTAGCGGGAGTTTCGAGACCCAGTACTTC. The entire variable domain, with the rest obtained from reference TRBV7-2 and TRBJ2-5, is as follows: GAGVSQSPSNKVTEKGKDVELRCDPISGHTALYWYRQSLGQGLEFLIYFQGNSAPDKSGLPSDRFSAERTGGSVSTLTIQRTQQEDSAVYLCASSLTSGSFETQYFGPGTRLLVL.

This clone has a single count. CDR3 sequence reads: CASSEQGVTDTQYF. The CDR3 nucleotides are TGTGCCAGCAGTGAACAAGGAGTGACAGATACGCAGTATTTT. The chain links TRBV2 to TRBJ2-3; D not resolved. Trimming cost V 2 bases and J 3 bases, with 9 bases left between them. CDR1 is SNHLY and CDR2 is FYNNEI in the germline V gene. The CDR3 length is 14 residues.

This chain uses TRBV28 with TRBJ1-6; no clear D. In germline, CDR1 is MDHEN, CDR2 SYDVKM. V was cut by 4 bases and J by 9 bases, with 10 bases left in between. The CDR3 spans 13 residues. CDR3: CASSSVRGSPLHF. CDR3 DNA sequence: TGTGCCAGCAGTTCGGTGCGGGGTTCACCCCTCCACTTT.

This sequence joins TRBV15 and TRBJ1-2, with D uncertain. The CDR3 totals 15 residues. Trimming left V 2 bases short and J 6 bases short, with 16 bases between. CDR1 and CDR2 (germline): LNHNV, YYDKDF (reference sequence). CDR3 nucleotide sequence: TGTGCCACCAGCAGACCCCCCGAAGGAGACGATGGCTACACCTTC. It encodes CATSRPPEGDDGYTF.

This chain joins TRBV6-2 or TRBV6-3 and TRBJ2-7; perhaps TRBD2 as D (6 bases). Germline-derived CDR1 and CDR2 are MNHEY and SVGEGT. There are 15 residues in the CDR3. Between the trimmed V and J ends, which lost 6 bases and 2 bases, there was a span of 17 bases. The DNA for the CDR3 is TGTGCCAGCAGCCCCGGGCCCCGGGGGACCTACGAGCAGTACTTC. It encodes CASSPGPRGTYEQYF.

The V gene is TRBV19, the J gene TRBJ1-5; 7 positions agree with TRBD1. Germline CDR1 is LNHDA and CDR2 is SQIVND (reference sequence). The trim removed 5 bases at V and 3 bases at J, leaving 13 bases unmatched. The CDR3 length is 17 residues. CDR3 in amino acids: CASSAPRETGSNQPQHF. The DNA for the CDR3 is TGTGCCAGTAGTGCGCCTAGGGAGACAGGGTCCAATCAGCCCCAGCATTTT.

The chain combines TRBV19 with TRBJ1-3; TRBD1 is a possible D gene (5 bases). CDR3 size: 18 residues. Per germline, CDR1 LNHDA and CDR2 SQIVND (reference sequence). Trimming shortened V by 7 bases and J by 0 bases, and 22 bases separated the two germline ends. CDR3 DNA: TGTGCCAGTACCCTTAGGGGCCCGGGAGACAGCTCTGGAAACACCATATATTTT. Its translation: CASTLRGPGDSSGNTIYF.

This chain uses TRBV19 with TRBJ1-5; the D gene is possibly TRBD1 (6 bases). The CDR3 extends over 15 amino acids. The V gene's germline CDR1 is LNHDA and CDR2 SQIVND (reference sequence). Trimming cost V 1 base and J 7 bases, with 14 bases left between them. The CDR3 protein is CASSIAPGAGQPQHF. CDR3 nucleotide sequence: TGTGCCAGTAGTATAGCCCCAGGGGCAGGGCAGCCCCAGCATTTT.

The CDR3 sequence: CASSPSHGESGYTF. The CDR3 DNA follows: TGTGCCAGCAGCCCCAGCCACGGGGAGAGTGGCTACACCTTC. This chain uses TRBV3-1 (or the pseudogene TRBV3-2) with TRBJ1-2; D gene unclear. The CDR3 has 14 residues. The ends were cut back, 4 bases at V and 7 bases at J, with 16 bases in the middle. Germline V lookup: CDR1 LGHDT, CDR2 YNNKEL (reference sequence).